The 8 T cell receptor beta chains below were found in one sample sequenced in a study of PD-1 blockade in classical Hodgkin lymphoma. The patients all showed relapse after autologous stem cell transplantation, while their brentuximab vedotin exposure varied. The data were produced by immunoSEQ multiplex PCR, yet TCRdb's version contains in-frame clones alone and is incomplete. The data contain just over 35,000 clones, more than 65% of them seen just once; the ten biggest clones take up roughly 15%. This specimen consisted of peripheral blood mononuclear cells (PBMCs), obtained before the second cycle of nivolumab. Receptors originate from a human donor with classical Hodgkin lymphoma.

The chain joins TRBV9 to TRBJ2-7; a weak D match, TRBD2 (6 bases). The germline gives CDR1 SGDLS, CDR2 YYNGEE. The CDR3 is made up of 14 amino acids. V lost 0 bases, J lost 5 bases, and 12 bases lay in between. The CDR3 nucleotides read TGTGCCAGCAGCGTAGGGTCGGGGGTACACGAGCAGTACTTC. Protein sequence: CASSVGSGVHEQYF.

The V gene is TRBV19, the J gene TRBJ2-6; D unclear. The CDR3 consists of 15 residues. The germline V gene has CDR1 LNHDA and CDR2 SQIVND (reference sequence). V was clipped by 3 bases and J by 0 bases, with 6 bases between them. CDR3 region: CASSIDGSGANVLTF. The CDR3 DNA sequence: TGTGCCAGTAGTATTGACGGCTCTGGGGCCAACGTCCTGACTTTC.

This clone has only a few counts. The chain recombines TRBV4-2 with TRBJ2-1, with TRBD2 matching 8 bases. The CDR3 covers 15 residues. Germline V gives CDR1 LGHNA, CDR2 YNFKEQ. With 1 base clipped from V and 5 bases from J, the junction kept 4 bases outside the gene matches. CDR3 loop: CASSQVAGGDNEQFF. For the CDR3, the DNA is TGTGCCAGCAGCCAAGTCGCGGGGGGTGACAATGAGCAGTTCTTC.

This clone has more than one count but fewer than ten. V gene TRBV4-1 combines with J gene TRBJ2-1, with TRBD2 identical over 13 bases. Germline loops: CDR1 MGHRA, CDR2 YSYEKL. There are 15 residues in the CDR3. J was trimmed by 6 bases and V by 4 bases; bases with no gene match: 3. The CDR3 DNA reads TGCGCCAGCAGCCGCACTAGCGGGGGGGGCAATGAGCAGTTCTTC. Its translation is CASSRTSGGGNEQFF.

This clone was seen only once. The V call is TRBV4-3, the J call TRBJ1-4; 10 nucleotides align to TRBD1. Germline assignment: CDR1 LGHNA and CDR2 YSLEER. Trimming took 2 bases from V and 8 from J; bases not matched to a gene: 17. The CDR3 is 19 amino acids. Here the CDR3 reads CASSQFSRQGARGREKLFF. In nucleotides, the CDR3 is TGCGCCAGCAGCCAATTTAGCAGACAGGGGGCGCGGGGACGGGAAAAACTGTTTTTT.

The CDR3 spells CASRPDPGANYGYTF. The CDR3 nucleotides read TGTGCCAGTAGGCCGGACCCTGGGGCTAACTATGGCTACACCTTC. The rearrangement links TRBV19 to TRBJ1-2; D remains unclear. Germline-derived CDR1 and CDR2 are LNHDA and SQIVND (reference sequence). V lost 6 bases and J 0 bases, leaving 14 bases between the germline ends. The CDR3 is made up of 15 amino acids.

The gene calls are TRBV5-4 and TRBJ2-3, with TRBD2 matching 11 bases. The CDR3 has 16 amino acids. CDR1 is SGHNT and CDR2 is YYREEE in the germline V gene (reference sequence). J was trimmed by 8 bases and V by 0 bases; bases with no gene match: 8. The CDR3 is CASSLGGLAGGSTQYF. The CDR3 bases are TGTGCCAGCAGCTTGGGAGGTCTAGCGGGGGGAAGTACGCAGTATTTT.

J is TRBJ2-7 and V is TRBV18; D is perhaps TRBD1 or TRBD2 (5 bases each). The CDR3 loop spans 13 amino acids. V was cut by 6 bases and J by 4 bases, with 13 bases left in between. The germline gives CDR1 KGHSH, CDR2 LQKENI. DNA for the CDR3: TGTGCCAGCTCGGGGGTTATCGCATACGAGCAGTACTTC. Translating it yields CASSGVIAYEQYF.